Listed here are 3 T cell receptor beta chains from one sample, sequenced in a study of blood T cell repertoires in COVID-19. Profiling relied on immunoSEQ multiplex PCR, and the TCRdb table lists in-frame clones only, not all of them. The sample has some 93,000 clones, roughly four fifths seen once; the top ten hold less than 11%. Specimen: peripheral blood. Receptor source: a man aged 70-80 years with acute or convalescent COVID-19.

The rearrangement links TRBV6-5 to TRBJ2-3, with a tentative D call TRBD1 (6 bases). Trimming removed 8 bases from V and 8 bases from J, with 23 bases in between. The CDR3 consists of 15 residues. CDR1 MNHEY and CDR2 SVGAGI come from the germline V gene. The CDR3 nucleotides are TGTGCCAGCCGGCAGGGGCTTGAGTACAGTGCTACGCAGTATTTT. Its protein product is CASRQGLEYSATQYF.

This clone was seen many times. The chain joins TRBV7-3 to TRBJ2-1, with D tentatively TRBD2 (6 bases). The CDR3 has 14 amino acids. Per the germline V gene, CDR1 is SGHTA and CDR2 is FQGTGA. V lost 5 bases to trimming and J lost 6 bases, with 14 bases between them. The CDR3 DNA sequence: TGTGCCAGCAGCCCCAGCTGGGACTCCAATGAGCAGTTCTTC. It is translated as CASSPSWDSNEQFF. Based on the CDR3 plus reference TRBV7-3 and TRBJ2-1, the full variable domain is GAGVSQTPSNKVTEKGKYVELRCDPISGHTALYWYRQSLGQGPEFLIYFQGTGAADDSGLPNDRFFAVRPEGSVSTLKIQRTERGDSAVYLCASSPSWDSNEQFFGPGTRLTVL.

This chain uses TRBV18 with TRBJ2-7, with D maybe TRBD1 (5 bases). CDR3 length: 13 residues. The V end was cut by 0 bases, the J end by 3 bases, with 6 bases between. Germline V lookup: CDR1 KGHSH, CDR2 LQKENI. The CDR3: CASSPPTVYEQYF. CDR3 DNA sequence: TGTGCCAGCTCACCACCGACAGTCTACGAGCAGTACTTC.